These 6 T cell receptor beta chains were all obtained from the same sample, sequenced in a study of blood T cell repertoires in COVID-19. The protocol was immunoSEQ multiplex PCR, while the TCRdb copy is restricted to in-frame clones and leaves out a portion. The table lists about 45,000 clones, more than 80% of them singletons. Material for sequencing was peripheral blood. The receptor source for this set is a man older than 75 in a cohort sampled during active COVID-19.

In this sample, this clone turned up once. As DNA, the CDR3 is TGTGCCAGCTCACCCTACAGGTCGGAGACCCAGTACTTC. Protein sequence: CASSPYRSETQYF. The chain links TRBV18 to TRBJ2-5; D perhaps matches TRBD1 (5 bases). V shed 3 bases and J shed 5 bases, with 10 bases lying between them. Germline V lookup: CDR1 KGHSH, CDR2 LQKENI. This CDR3 has 13 amino acids.

The V and J genes are TRBV6-2 or TRBV6-3 and TRBJ2-5; 8 nucleotides match TRBD1. The V segment lost 2 bases and the J segment 4 bases; nucleotides outside the gene matches: 12. The CDR3 runs to 17 residues. Looked up from germline, CDR1 is MNHEY and CDR2 is SVGEGT. The CDR3, as DNA: TGTGCCAGCAGTTACGAGGGAATCTCAGACAGGGGAGAGACCCAGTACTTC. Amino acids: CASSYEGISDRGETQYF.

The chain combines TRBV7-8 with TRBJ2-2; D is unclear. Looked up from germline, CDR1 is SGHVS and CDR2 is FQNEAQ. This CDR3 comprises 17 residues. V lost 0 bases and J 1 base, leaving 12 bases between the germline ends. CDR3 protein: CASSLASTPLNTGELFF. CDR3 nucleotides: TGTGCCAGCAGCTTAGCCTCGACTCCCTTGAACACCGGGGAGCTGTTTTTT.

The chain couples TRBV10-3 to TRBJ1-3, with D possibly TRBD1 on 6 matching bases. The V end was cut by 6 bases, the J end by 1 base, with 13 bases between. Germline lookup yields CDR1 ENHRY and CDR2 SYGVKD. This CDR3 is 15 amino acids long. The CDR3 is CAIRPTTGSGNTIYF. In nucleotides, the CDR3 is TGTGCCATCAGGCCCACCACAGGGTCTGGAAACACCATATATTTT.

The genes are TRBV7-2 and TRBJ2-5; 10 bases match TRBD1. The CDR3 is made up of 15 amino acids. The germline V gene encodes CDR1 SGHTA and CDR2 FQGNSA. The ends lost 4 bases at V and 5 bases at J; junction bases unmatched: 7. The CDR3 here is CASSSPTGGRETQYF. DNA of the CDR3: TGTGCCAGCAGCTCCCCGACAGGGGGCCGGGAGACCCAGTACTTC.

About this clone: The sample contains more than one DNA sequence encoding this CDR3. This chain joins TRBV5-1 and TRBJ2-5; D is unclear. V lost 0 bases to trimming and J lost 2 bases, with 5 bases between them. The germline V gene has CDR1 SGHRS and CDR2 YFSETQ. CDR3 length: 13 amino acids. DNA of the CDR3: TGCGCCAGCAGCTTGGGACAACAAGAGACCCAGTACTTC. Amino acids: CASSLGQQETQYF.